This record covers a single T cell receptor beta chain. What it binds is not known. These data originate in a study of T cell responses to AZD1222 COVID-19 vaccine. Study-wide findings and caveats: Repertoire collection took place solely once the T cell response had peaked. The sample set comprised mostly white British donors with more females, and clonal diversity was possibly underestimated. Increases in Spike-specific TCR breadth and depth were seen after two AZD1222 doses.

Using immunoSEQ multiplex PCR, the repertoire was profiled, and TCRdb retains in-frame clones only, with some absent. The sample has roughly 200,000 clones, 85% to 95% seen once. There are 13 residues in the CDR3. With 5 bases removed from V and 0 bases from J, the gap between germline ends came to 5 bases. The sequence derives from an adult in good health. The gene calls are TRBV12-3 or TRBV12-4 and TRBJ1-5; unclear D gene. Sequenced here: peripheral blood, sampled on day 0 of AZD1222 vaccination. The CDR3 loop reads CASSRLSNQPQHF. The CDR3 DNA is TGTGCCAGCAGTCGCCTTAGCAATCAGCCCCAGCATTTT.